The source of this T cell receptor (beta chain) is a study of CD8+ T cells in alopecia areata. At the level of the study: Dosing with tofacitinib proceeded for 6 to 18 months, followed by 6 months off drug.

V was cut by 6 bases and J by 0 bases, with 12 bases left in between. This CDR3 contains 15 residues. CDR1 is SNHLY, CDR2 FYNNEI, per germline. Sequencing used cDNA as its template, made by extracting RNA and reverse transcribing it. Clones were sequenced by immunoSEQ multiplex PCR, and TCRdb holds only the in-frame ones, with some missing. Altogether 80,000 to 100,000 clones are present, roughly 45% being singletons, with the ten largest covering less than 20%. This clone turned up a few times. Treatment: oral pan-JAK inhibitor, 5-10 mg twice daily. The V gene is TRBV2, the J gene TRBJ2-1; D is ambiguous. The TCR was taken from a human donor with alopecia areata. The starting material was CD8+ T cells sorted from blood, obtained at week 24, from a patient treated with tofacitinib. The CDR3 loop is CASRPPRISYNEQFF. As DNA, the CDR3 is TGTGCCAGCAGGCCCCCGCGGATCTCCTACAATGAGCAGTTCTTC.